Below are 2 T cell receptor beta chains sequenced from a single sample in a study of neoadjuvant anti-PD-1 for oral cavity cancer. TCRdb's copy holds only in-frame clones and misses some; the assay was immunoSEQ multiplex PCR. The table shows about 68,000 clones, with roughly 85% occurring only once. This sample's time point: after neoadjuvant nivolumab, at surgical resection. The sample here was PBMCs, taken after nivolumab (anti-PD-1) treatment. These TCRs come from a person between 35 and 79 years old with oral cavity squamous cell carcinoma.

The rearrangement uses TRBV7-6 and TRBJ2-3; 9 nucleotides match TRBD1. With V trimmed by 3 bases and J by 5 bases, 6 bases remained unmatched. This CDR3 has 15 residues. Per germline, CDR1 SGHVS and CDR2 FNYEAQ. CDR3 sequence (DNA): TGTGCCAGCAGCTTTTCGACAGGGGGGGGAGATACGCAGTATTTT. It translates to CASSFSTGGGDTQYF. Together with reference TRBV7-6 and TRBJ2-3, the CDR3 gives the full variable domain: GAGVSQSPRYKVTKRGQDVALRCDPISGHVSLYWYRQALGQGPEFLTYFNYEAQQDKSGLPNDRFSAERPEGSISTLTIQRTEQRDSAMYRCASSFSTGGGDTQYFGPGTRLTVL.

The chain is built from TRBV7-9 and TRBJ2-5, with D hard to call. V lost 6 bases, J lost 1 base, and 3 bases lay in between. CDR1 and CDR2 from the germline V gene are SEHNR and FQNEAQ (reference sequence). The CDR3 runs 11 residues. The CDR3 bases are TGTGCCAGCAGAGGCCAAGAGACCCAGTACTTC. It translates to CASRGQETQYF.